Listed below are T cell receptor beta chains from one sample, sequenced in a study of blood T cells in healthy people across ages. MiXCR, applied by TCRdb to the 5' RACE reads, yields one record per CDR3 protein. Seen here are 660,000 or so distinct CDR3 sequences, around three fifths observed once, and the top ten hold approximately 40%. Sequencing was performed on blood. These receptor sequences come from a man in his fifties or sixties in good health. CDR3s include the opening cysteine and the closing phenylalanine or tryptophan. Each record gives: J gene, clone size, V gene, D gene, CDR3 DNA, CDR3 protein. D genes are given only for firm matches. For some rows the clone size is stated as once, few or many, or as a class when expanded; others skip it.

TRBJ1-2 | - | TRBV20-1 | - | TGCAGTGCTAGAGAGATAGGGTCGGGCTACACCTTC | CSAREIGSGYTF
TRBJ1-4 | - | TRBV15 | TRBD1 | TGTGCCACCAGCCGAGGACAGGGGGCTGAAAAACTGTTTTTT | CATSRGQGAEKLFF
TRBJ2-7 | - | TRBV20-1 | - | TGCAGTGCTAGATGGGTGTCAGCATCCAATCCCGAGCAGTACTTC | CSARWVSASNPEQYF
TRBJ2-2 | - | TRBV6-1 | TRBD1 | TGTGCCAGCAGGGGACAGGGGAGCAGCACCGGGGAGCTGTTTTTT | CASRGQGSSTGELFF
TRBJ2-5 | - | TRBV10-3 | - | TGTGCCATCAGTGAGGGACAGATCCAAGAGACCCAGTACTTC | CAISEGQIQETQYF
TRBJ2-3 | - | TRBV5-1 | TRBD2 | TGCGCCAGCAGCTTGATTAGCGGGGGCTCAGATACGCAGTATTTT | CASSLISGGSDTQYF
TRBJ1-2 | - | TRBV3-1 | - | TGCGCCAGCAGCCAAGGCCACAGCTCTAACTATGGCTACACCTTC | CASSQGHSSNYGYTF
TRBJ1-6 | - | TRBV20-1 | - | TGCAGTGCTCCCGACAGGACCAATTCACCCCTCCACTTT | CSAPDRTNSPLHF
TRBJ2-7 | few | TRBV9 | - | TGTGCCAGCAGCGGGGGCCCCCGAATGGGCGAGCAGTACTTC | CASSGGPRMGEQYF
TRBJ2-1 | - | TRBV20-1 | TRBD2 | TGCAGTGCTAGCCTCGGGACTAGCTTGGGTGAGCAGTTCTTC | CSASLGTSLGEQFF
TRBJ2-3 | - | TRBV6-4 | TRBD2 | TGTGCCAGCAGTGTACTAGCGGGCTCAGATACGCAGTATTTT | CASSVLAGSDTQYF
TRBJ1-5 | - | TRBV5-5 | TRBD1 | TGTGCCAGCAGCTTTGTCGGACAGGGGGCACAGCCCCAGCATTTT | CASSFVGQGAQPQHF
TRBJ1-6 | - | TRBV5-1 | TRBD1 | TGCGCCAGCAGCTTGACCTCACAGGGGGATAATTCACCCCTCCACTTT | CASSLTSQGDNSPLHF
TRBJ2-7 | - | TRBV12-3/TRBV12-4 | TRBD2 | TGTGCCAGCAGGGATAGCGGGGGGTCCTACGAGCAGTACTTC | CASRDSGGSYEQYF
TRBJ2-2 | - | TRBV7-9 | - | TGTGCCAGCAGCGTAATCGGTCGTACCGGGGAGCTGTTTTTT | CASSVIGRTGELFF
TRBJ2-1 | few | TRBV24-1 | - | TGTGCCACCAGTGACCGGACAACGAGCTCCTACAATGAGCAGTTCTTC | CATSDRTTSSYNEQFF
TRBJ1-2 | - | TRBV20-1 | - | TGCAGTGCTAGTTTGGACAAATATGGCTACACCTTC | CSASLDKYGYTF
TRBJ1-6 | - | TRBV9 | TRBD1 | TGTGCCAGCAGCGAATTAAACAGGGGGAATTCACCCCTCCACTTT | CASSELNRGNSPLHF